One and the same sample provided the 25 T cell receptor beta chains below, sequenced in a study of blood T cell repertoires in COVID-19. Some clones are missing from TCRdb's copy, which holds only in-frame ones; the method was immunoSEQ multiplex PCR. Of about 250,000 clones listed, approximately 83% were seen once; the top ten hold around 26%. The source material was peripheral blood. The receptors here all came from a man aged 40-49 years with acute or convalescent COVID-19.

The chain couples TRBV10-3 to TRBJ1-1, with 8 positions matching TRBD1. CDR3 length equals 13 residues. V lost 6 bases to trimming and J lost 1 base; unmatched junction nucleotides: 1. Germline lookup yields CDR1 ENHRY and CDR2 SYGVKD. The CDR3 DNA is TGTGCCATCAGGGGGACAGGGAACACTGAAGCTTTCTTT. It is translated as CAIRGTGNTEAFF.

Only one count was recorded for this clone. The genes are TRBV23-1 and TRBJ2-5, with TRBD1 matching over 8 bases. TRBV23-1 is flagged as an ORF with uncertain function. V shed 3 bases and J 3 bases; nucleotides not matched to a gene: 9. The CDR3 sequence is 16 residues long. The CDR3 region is CASSHHTLTGEETQYF. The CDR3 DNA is TGCGCCAGCAGTCATCACACATTGACAGGGGAAGAGACCCAGTACTTC.

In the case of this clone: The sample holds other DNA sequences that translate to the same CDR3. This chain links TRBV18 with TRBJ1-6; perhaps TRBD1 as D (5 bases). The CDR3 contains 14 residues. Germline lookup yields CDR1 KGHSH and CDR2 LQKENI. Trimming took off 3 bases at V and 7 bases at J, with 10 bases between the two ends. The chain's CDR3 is CASSPPRQNSPLHF. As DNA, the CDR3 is TGTGCCAGCTCACCCCCGAGACAGAATTCACCCCTCCACTTT.

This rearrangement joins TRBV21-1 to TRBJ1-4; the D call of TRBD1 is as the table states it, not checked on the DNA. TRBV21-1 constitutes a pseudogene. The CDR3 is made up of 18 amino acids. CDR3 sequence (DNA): TGTGCCAGCAGCAATTTAAGGCAGGGGGTTGCAACTAATGAAAAACTGTTTTTT. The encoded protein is CASSNLRQGVATNEKLFF.

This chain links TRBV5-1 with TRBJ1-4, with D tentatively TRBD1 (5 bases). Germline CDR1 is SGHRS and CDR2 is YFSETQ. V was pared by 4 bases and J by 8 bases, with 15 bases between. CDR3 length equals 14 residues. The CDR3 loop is CASSRAGRQEKLFF. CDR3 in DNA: TGCGCCAGCAGCCGCGCCGGGAGACAGGAAAAACTGTTTTTT.

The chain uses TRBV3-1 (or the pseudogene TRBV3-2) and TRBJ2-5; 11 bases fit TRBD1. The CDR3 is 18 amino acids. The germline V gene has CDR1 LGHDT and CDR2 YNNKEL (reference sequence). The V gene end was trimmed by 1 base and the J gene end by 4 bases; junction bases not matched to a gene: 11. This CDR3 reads CASSQVLRDRGIGETQYF. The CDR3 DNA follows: TGTGCCAGCAGCCAAGTACTACGGGACAGGGGGATAGGAGAGACCCAGTACTTC.

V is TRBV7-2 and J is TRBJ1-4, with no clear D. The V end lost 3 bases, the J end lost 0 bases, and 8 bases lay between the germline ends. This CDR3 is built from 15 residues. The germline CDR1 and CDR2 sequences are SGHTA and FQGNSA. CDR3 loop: CASSLTSATNEKLFF. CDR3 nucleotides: TGTGCCAGCAGCTTGACTTCTGCAACTAATGAAAAACTGTTTTTT.

This CDR3 reads CASSQGREADTEAFF. The CDR3, as DNA: TGCGCCAGCAGCCAGGGCAGGGAGGCGGACACTGAAGCTTTCTTT. V is TRBV4-1 and J is TRBJ1-1; the D gene is possibly TRBD1 (5 bases). This CDR3 is built from 15 residues. The ends were cut back, 3 bases at V and 3 bases at J, with 14 bases in the middle. Germline V lookup: CDR1 MGHRA, CDR2 YSYEKL.

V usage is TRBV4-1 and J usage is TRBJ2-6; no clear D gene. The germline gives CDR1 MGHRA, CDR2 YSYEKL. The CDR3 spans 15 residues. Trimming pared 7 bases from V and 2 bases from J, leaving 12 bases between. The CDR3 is CASNLHTAGANVLTF. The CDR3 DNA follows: TGCGCCAGCAACCTCCATACGGCTGGGGCCAACGTCCTGACTTTC.

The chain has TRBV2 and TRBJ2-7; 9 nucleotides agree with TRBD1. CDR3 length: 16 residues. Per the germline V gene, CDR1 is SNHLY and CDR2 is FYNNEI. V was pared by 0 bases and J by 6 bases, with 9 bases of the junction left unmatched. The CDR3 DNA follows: TGTGCCAGCAGTGAAGCTTCCGGGACAGGGCATATCGAGCAGTACTTC. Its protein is CASSEASGTGHIEQYF.

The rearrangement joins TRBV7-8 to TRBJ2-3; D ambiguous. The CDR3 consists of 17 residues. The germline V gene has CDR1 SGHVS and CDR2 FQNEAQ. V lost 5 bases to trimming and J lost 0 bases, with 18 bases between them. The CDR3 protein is CASSASSREPSTDTQYF. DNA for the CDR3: TGTGCCAGCAGCGCCTCCTCGCGAGAGCCAAGCACAGATACGCAGTATTTT.

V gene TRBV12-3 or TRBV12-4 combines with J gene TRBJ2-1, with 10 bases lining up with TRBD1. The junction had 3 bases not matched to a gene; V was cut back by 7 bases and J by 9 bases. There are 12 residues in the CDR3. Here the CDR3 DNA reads TGTGCCAGCACGGACAGGGGGACTGAGCAGTTCTTC. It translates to CASTDRGTEQFF.

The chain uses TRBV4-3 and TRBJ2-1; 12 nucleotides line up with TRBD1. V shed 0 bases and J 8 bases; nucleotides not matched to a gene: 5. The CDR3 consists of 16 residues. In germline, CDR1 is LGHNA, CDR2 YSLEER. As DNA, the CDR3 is TGCGCCAGCAGCCAAGAATGGGACAGGGGGCTCGATGAGCAGTTCTTC. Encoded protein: CASSQEWDRGLDEQFF.

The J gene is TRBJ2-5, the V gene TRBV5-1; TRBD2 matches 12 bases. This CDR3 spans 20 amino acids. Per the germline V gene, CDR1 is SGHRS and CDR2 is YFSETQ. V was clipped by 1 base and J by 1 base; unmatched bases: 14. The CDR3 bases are TGCGCCAGCAGCTTGAGTTCGCTAGCGGGAGGGCGGTCGGGCCAAGAGACCCAGTACTTC. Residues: CASSLSSLAGGRSGQETQYF.

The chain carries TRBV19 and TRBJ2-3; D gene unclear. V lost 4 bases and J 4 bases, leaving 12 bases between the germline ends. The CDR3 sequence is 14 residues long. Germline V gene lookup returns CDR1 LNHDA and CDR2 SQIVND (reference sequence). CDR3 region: CASSSGFSADTQYF. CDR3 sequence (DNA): TGTGCCAGTAGTAGCGGTTTTTCGGCAGATACGCAGTATTTT.

CDR3 bases: TGCGCCAGCAGCTGGGGAGGTGGGGATCAGCCCCAGCATTTT. It is translated as CASSWGGGDQPQHF. The chain carries TRBV5-1 and TRBJ1-5; D is unresolved. The V end was cut by 3 bases, the J end by 5 bases, with 12 bases between. CDR3 length equals 14 residues. In germline, CDR1 is SGHRS, CDR2 YFSETQ.

CDR3 amino acids: CASSLWGGNTIYF. CDR3 nucleotides: TGTGCCAGCAGCTTGTGGGGAGGGAACACCATATATTTT. The J gene is TRBJ1-3, the V gene TRBV5-4; no firm D call. Germline V gives CDR1 SGHNT, CDR2 YYREEE (reference sequence). The V end lost 1 base, the J end lost 7 bases, and 9 bases lay between the germline ends. This CDR3 region has 13 residues.

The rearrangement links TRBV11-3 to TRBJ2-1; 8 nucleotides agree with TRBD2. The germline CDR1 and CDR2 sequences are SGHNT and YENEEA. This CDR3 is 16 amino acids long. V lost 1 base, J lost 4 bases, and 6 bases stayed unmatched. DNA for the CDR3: TGTGCCAGCAGCTTAGTTAGCGGGACAAATTACAATGAGCAGTTCTTC. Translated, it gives CASSLVSGTNYNEQFF.

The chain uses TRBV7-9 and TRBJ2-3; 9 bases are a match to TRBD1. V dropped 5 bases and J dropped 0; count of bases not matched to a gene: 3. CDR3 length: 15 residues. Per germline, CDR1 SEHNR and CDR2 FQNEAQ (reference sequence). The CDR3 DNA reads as TGTGCCAGCAGCCAGACAGGGGGAAGCACAGATACGCAGTATTTT. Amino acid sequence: CASSQTGGSTDTQYF. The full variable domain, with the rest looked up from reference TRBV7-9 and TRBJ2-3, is DTGVSQNPRHKITKRGQNVTFRCDPISEHNRLYWYRQTLGQGPEFLTYFQNEAQLEKSRLLSDRFSAERPKGSFSTLEIQRTEQGDSAMYLCASSQTGGSTDTQYFGPGTRLTVL.

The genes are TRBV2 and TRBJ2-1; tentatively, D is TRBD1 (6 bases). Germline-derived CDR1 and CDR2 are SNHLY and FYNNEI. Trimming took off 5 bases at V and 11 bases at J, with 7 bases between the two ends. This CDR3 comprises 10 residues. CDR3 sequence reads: CASSRDKQFF. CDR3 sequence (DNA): TGTGCCAGCAGTCGGGACAAGCAGTTCTTC.

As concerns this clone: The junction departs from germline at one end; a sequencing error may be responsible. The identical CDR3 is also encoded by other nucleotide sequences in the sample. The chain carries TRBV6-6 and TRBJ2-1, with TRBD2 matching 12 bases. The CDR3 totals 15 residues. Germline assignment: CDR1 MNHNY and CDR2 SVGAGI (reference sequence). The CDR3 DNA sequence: TGTGCCAGCAGCTACTCTAGCGGGAGGGGGAATGAGCAGTTCTTC. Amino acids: CASSYSSGRGNEQFF.

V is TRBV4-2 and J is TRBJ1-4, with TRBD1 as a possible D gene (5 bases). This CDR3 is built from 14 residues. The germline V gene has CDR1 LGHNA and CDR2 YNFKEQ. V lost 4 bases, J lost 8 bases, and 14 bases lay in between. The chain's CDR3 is CASSPGTQTEKLFF. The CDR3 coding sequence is TGTGCCAGCAGCCCCGGGACTCAGACGGAAAAACTGTTTTTT.

CDR3 region: CASSVQGAVGNTIYF. The CDR3 DNA sequence: TGTGCCAGCAGCGTACAAGGGGCTGTTGGAAACACCATATATTTT. The rearrangement links TRBV9 to TRBJ1-3; tentatively, D is TRBD1 (5 bases). This CDR3 contains 15 residues. The V end lost 1 base, the J end lost 3 bases, and 11 bases lay between the germline ends. Germline V gene sequence: CDR1 SGDLS, CDR2 YYNGEE. The entire variable domain, with the rest obtained from reference TRBV9 and TRBJ1-3, is as follows: DSGVTQTPKHLITATGQRVTLRCSPRSGDLSVYWYQQSLDQGLQFLIQYYNGEERAKGNILERFSAQQFPDLHSELNLSSLELGDSALYFCASSVQGAVGNTIYFGEGSWLTVV.

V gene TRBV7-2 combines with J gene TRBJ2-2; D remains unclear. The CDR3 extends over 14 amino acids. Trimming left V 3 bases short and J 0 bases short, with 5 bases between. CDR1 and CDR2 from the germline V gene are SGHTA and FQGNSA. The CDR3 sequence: CASSLVANTGELFF. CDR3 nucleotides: TGTGCCAGCAGCTTGGTAGCGAACACCGGGGAGCTGTTTTTT. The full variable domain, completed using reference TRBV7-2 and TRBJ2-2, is GAGVSQSPSNKVTEKGKDVELRCDPISGHTALYWYRQSLGQGLEFLIYFQGNSAPDKSGLPSDRFSAERTGGSVSTLTIQRTQQEDSAVYLCASSLVANTGELFFGEGSRLTVL.

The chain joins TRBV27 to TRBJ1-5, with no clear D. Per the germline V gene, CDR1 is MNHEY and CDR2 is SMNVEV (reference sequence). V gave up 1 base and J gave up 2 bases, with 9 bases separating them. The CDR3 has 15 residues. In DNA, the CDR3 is TGTGCCAGCAGTTTATTGGGCTCGGGCAATCAGCCCCAGCATTTT. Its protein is CASSLLGSGNQPQHF.